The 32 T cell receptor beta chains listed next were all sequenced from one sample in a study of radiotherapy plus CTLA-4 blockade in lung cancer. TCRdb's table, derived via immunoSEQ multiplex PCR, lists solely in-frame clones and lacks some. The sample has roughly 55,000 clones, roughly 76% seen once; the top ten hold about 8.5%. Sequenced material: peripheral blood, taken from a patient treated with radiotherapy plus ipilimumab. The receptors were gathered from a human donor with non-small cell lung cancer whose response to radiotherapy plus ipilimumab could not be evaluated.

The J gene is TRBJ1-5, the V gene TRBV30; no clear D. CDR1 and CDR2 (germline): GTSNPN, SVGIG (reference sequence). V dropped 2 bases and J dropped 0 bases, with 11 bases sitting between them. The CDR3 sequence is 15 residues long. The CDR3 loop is CAWSQQTNSNQPQHF. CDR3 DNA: TGTGCCTGGAGTCAACAGACAAATAGCAATCAGCCCCAGCATTTT.

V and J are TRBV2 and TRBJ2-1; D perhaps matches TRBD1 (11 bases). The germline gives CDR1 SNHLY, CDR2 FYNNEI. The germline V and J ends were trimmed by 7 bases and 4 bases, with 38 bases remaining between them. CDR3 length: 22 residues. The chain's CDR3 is CASTSGQGADFSSGGLYNEQFF. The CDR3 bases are TGTGCCAGCACTTCCGGACAGGGGGCGGACTTCTCTAGCGGGGGATTATACAATGAGCAGTTCTTC.

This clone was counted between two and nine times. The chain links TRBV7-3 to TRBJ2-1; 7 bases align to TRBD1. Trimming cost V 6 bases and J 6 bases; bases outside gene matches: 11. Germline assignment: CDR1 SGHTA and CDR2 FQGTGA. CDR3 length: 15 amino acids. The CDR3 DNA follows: TGTGCCAGCAGTTCAACAGGGGTAGAAATCAATGAGCAGTTCTTC. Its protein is CASSSTGVEINEQFF. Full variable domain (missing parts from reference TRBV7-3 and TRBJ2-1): GAGVSQTPSNKVTEKGKYVELRCDPISGHTALYWYRQSLGQGPEFLIYFQGTGAADDSGLPNDRFFAVRPEGSVSTLKIQRTERGDSAVYLCASSSTGVEINEQFFGPGTRLTVL.

The CDR3 sequence: CASDGARAATGELFF. CDR3 sequence (DNA): TGTGCCAGCGATGGGGCCAGGGCGGCCACCGGGGAGCTGTTTTTT. J is TRBJ2-2 and V is TRBV2, with a possible D match to TRBD1 (5 bases). Germline CDR1 and CDR2: SNHLY and FYNNEI. This CDR3 is 15 amino acids long. V lost 8 bases and J 4 bases, leaving 17 bases between the germline ends. The whole variable domain, filled in from reference TRBV2 and TRBJ2-2, reads EPEVTQTPSHQVTQMGQEVILRCVPISNHLYFYWYRQILGQKVEFLVSFYNNEISEKSEIFDDQFSVERPDGSNFTLKIRSTKLEDSAMYFCASDGARAATGELFFGEGSRLTVL.

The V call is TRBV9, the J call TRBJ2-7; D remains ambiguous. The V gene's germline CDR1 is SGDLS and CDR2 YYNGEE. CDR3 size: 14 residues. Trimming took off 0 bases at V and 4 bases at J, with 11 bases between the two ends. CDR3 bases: TGTGCCAGCAGCGTAGCACAGAGTTCTTACGAGCAGTACTTC. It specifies CASSVAQSSYEQYF.

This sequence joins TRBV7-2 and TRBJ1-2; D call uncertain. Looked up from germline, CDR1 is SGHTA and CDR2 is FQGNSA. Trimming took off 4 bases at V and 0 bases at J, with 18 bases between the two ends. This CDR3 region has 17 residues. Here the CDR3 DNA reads TGTGCCAGCAGCTCACCCTCGGGAGGTTTGGCTAACTATGGCTACACCTTC. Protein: CASSSPSGGLANYGYTF. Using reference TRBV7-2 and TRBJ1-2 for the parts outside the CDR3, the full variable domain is GAGVSQSPSNKVTEKGKDVELRCDPISGHTALYWYRQSLGQGLEFLIYFQGNSAPDKSGLPSDRFSAERTGGSVSTLTIQRTQQEDSAVYLCASSSPSGGLANYGYTFGSGTRLTVV.

The chain's CDR3 is CATSRPGHLSYEQYF. The CDR3 bases are TGTGCCACCAGCAGACCGGGACACCTCTCCTACGAGCAGTACTTC. The gene calls are TRBV15 and TRBJ2-7; possible D gene TRBD1, 6 bases. With 2 bases removed from V and 0 bases from J, the gap between germline ends came to 11 bases. CDR3 length: 15 residues. Germline-derived CDR1 and CDR2 are LNHNV and YYDKDF (reference sequence). Looking up the rest from reference TRBV15 and TRBJ2-7 gives the full variable domain: DAMVIQNPRYQVTQFGKPVTLSCSQTLNHNVMYWYQQKSSQAPKLLFHYYDKDFNNEADTPDNFQSRRPNTSFCFLDIRSPGLGDTAMYLCATSRPGHLSYEQYFGPGTRLTVT.

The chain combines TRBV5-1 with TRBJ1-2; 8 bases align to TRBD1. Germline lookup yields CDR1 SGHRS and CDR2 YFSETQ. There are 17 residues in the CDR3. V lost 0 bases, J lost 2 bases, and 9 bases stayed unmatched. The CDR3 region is CASSLGDLRDRNYGYTF. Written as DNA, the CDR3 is TGCGCCAGCAGCTTGGGCGATTTGCGGGACAGGAACTATGGCTACACCTTC. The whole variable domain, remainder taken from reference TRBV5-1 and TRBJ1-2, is KAGVTQTPRYLIKTRGQQVTLSCSPISGHRSVSWYQQTPGQGLQFLFEYFSETQRNKGNFPGRFSGRQFSNSRSEMNVSTLELGDSALYLCASSLGDLRDRNYGYTFGSGTRLTVV.

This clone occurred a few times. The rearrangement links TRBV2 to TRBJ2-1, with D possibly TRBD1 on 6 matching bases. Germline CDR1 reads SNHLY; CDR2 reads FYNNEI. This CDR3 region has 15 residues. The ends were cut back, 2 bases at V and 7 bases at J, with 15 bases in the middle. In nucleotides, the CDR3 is TGTGCCAGCAGTGAATGGCAGGACAGAGGGAATGAGCAGTTCTTC. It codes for CASSEWQDRGNEQFF.

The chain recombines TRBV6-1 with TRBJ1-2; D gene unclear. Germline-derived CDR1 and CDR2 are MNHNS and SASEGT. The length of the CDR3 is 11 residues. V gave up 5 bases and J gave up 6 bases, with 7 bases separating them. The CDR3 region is CASSYRDGYTF. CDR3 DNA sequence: TGTGCCAGCAGTTACCGAGATGGCTACACCTTC.

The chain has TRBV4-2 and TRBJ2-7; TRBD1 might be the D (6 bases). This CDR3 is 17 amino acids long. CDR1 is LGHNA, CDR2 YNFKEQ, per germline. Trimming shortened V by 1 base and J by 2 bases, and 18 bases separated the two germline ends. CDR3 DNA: TGTGCCAGCAGCCAAGGAGTCGGTCCGGGACACCCCTACGAGCAGTACTTC. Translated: CASSQGVGPGHPYEQYF.

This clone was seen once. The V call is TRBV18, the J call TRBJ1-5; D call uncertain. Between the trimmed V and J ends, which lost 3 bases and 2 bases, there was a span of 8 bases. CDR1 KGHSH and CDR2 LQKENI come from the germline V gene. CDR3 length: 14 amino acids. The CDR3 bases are TGTGCCAGCTCACCGAGCGATGGCAATCAGCCCCAGCATTTT. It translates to CASSPSDGNQPQHF.

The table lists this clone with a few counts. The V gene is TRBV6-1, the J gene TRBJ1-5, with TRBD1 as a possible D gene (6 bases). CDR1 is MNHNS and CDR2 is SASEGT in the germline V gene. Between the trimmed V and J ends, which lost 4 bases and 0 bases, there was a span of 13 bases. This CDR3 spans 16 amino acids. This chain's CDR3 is CASSALQGYSNQPQHF. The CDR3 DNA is TGTGCCAGCAGTGCATTACAGGGCTATAGCAATCAGCCCCAGCATTTT.

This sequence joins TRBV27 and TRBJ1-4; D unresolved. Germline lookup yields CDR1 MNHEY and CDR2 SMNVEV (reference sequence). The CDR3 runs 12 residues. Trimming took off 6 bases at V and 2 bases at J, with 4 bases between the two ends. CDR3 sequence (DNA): TGTGCCAGCAGCAGGACTAATGAAAAACTGTTTTTT. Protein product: CASSRTNEKLFF.

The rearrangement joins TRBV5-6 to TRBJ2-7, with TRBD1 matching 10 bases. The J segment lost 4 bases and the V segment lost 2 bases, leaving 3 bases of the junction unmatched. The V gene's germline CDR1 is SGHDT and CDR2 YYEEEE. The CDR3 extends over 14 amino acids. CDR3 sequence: CASSLWTGGYEQYF. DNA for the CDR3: TGTGCCAGCAGCTTATGGACAGGGGGATACGAGCAGTACTTC.

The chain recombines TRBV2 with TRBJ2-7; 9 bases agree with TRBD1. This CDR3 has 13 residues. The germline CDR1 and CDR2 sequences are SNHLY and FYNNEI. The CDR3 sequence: CAALGQGNYEQYF. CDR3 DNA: TGTGCTGCCCTGGGACAGGGAAATTACGAGCAGTACTTC.

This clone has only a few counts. As DNA, the CDR3 is TGTGCCAGCAGCCAACGTTGGACAGGGGCAGGCGAGACCCAGTACTTC. It is translated as CASSQRWTGAGETQYF. The chain has TRBV14 and TRBJ2-5; 9 bases agree with TRBD1. The junction had 9 bases not matched to a gene; V was cut back by 2 bases and J by 5 bases. The germline gives CDR1 SGHDN, CDR2 FVKESK. The CDR3 runs 16 residues.

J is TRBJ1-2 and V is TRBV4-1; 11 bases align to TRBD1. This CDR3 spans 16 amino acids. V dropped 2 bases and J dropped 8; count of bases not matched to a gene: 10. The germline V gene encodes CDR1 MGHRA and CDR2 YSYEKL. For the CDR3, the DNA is TGCGCCAGCAGCCAAAGAACCGGGACAGGGGGTTTGGGCTACACCTTC. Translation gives CASSQRTGTGGLGYTF.

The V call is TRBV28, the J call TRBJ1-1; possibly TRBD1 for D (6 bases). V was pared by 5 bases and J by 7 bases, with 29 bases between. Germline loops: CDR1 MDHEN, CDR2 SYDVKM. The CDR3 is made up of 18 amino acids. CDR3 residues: CASSTVGGHWTGRDEAFF. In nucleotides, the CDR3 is TGTGCCAGCAGTACCGTAGGGGGACACTGGACCGGGCGCGATGAAGCTTTCTTT.

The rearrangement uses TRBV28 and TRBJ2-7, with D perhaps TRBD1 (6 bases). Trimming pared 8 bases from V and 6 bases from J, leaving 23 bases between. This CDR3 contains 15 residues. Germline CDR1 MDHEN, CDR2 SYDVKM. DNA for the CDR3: TGTGCCAGCCCCCCGCCGGACAGTCTTTTTGCCGAGCAGTACTTC. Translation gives CASPPPDSLFAEQYF.

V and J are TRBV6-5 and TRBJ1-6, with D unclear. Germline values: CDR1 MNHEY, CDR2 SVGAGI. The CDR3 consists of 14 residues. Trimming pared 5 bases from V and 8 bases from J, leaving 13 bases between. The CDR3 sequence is CASSGFGFDSPLHF. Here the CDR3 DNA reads TGTGCCAGCAGTGGTTTCGGGTTCGATTCACCCCTCCACTTT.

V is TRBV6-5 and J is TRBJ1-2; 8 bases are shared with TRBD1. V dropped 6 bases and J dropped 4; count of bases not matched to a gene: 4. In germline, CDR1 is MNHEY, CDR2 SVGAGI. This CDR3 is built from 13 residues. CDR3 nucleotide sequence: TGTGCCAGCAGCTCCGGACAGGGCTATGGCTACACCTTC. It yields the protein CASSSGQGYGYTF.

CDR3 sequence reads: CASRQTPNTEAFF. The CDR3 nucleotides are TGTGCCAGCAGACAGACCCCGAACACTGAAGCTTTCTTT. V is TRBV6-1 and J is TRBJ1-1; D gene unclear. Germline CDR1 is MNHNS and CDR2 is SASEGT. This CDR3 is built from 13 residues. With 6 bases removed from V and 1 base from J, the gap between germline ends came to 9 bases.

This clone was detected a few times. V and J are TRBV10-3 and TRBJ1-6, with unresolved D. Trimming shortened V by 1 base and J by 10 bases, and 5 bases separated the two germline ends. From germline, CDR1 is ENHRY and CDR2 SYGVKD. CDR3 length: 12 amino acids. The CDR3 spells CAISEFGSPLHF. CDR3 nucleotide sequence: TGTGCCATCAGTGAGTTTGGCTCACCCCTCCACTTT.

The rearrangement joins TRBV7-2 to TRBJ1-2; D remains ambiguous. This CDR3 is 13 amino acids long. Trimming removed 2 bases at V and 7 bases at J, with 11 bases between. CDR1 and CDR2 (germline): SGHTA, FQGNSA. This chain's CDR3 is CASSLMSQSGYTF. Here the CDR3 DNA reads TGTGCCAGCAGCTTAATGAGTCAAAGTGGCTACACCTTC.

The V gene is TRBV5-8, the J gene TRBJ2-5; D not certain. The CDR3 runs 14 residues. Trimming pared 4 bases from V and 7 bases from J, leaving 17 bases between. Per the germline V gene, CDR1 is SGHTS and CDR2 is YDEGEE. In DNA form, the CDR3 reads TGTGCCAGCAGCCCCCCGAGTGTTCTCGGGACCCAGTACTTC. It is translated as CASSPPSVLGTQYF.

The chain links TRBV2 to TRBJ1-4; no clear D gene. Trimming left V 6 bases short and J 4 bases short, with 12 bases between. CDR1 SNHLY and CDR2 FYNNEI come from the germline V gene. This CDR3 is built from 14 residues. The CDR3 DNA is TGTGCCAGCAGCGTAAGGAGCGATAATGAAAAACTGTTTTTT. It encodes CASSVRSDNEKLFF.

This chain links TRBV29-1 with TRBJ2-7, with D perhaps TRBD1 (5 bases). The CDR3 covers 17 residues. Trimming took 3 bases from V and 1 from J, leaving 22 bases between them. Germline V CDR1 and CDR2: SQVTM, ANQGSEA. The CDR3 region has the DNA TGCAGCGTTGAGTTGCAGGGTTGGTCTGTCTTGTCCTACGAGCAGTACTTC. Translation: CSVELQGWSVLSYEQYF.

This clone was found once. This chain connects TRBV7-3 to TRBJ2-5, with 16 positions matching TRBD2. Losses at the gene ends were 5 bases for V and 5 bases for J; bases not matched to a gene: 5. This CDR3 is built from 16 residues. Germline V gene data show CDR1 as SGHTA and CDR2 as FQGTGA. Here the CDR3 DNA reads TGTGCCAGCAGCATGGGACTAGCGGGGGGGCATGAGACCCAGTACTTC. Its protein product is CASSMGLAGGHETQYF.

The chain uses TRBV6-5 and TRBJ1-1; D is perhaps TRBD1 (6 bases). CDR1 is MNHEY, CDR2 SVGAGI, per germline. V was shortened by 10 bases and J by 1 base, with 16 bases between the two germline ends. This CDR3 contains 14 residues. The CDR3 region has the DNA TGTGCCACCGGCCGCTTACAGGGGAACACTGAAGCTTTCTTT. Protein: CATGRLQGNTEAFF.

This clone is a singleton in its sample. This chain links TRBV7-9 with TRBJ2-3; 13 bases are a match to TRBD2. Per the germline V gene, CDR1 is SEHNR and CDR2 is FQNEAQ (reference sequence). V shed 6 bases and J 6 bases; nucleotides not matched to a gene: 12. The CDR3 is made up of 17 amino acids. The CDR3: CASRFGLAGAGDDTQYF. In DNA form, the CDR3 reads TGTGCCAGCAGGTTCGGACTAGCGGGAGCCGGAGACGATACGCAGTATTTT. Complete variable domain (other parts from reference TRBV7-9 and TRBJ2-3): DTGVSQNPRHKITKRGQNVTFRCDPISEHNRLYWYRQTLGQGPEFLTYFQNEAQLEKSRLLSDRFSAERPKGSFSTLEIQRTEQGDSAMYLCASRFGLAGAGDDTQYFGPGTRLTVL.

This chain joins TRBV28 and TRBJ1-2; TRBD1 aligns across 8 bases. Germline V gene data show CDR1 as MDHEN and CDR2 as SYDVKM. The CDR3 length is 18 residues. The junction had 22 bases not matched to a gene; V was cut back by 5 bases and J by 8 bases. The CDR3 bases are TGTGCCAGCAGTCCCACCCGGGACAGGTTACCCCTTACGCAAGGCTACACCTTC. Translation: CASSPTRDRLPLTQGYTF.